The 12 T cell receptor beta chains presented below share a single source sample, sequenced in a study of cytomegalovirus exposure and HLA in healthy donors (dated by TCRdb to 2015 to 2018). Library preparation used the immunoSEQ multiplex PCR assay. For the multiplex PCR, a mixture combining 60 forward primers for TCR Vbeta segments and 13 reverse primers for TCR Jbeta segments was used. TCRdb's version of the immuneACCESS table is confined to in-frame rearrangements and falls short of the full clone set. An unresolved V gene accounts for under half of the shortfall where checked; the remainder is of unknown origin. The sample table shows about 120,000 clones, and over 6.5% are seen once. About 6.6% of the sample comes from the top ten. Sequencing used PBMCs. These TCRs come from a woman aged 35 to 49 in good health and CMV-seropositive.

This clone was picked up a small number of times. The chain is built from TRBV11-3 and TRBJ2-2, with TRBD1 matching 7 bases. Germline V CDR1 and CDR2: SGHNT, YENEEA. V trimming: 7 bases; J trimming: 6 bases; junction bases outside the gene matches: 14. The CDR3 extends over 16 amino acids. The CDR3, as DNA: TGTGCCAGCACCACCCGAGGGGGCAGGGGATCCGGGGAGCTGTTTTTT. Protein product: CASTTRGGRGSGELFF.

The chain joins TRBV6-1 to TRBJ2-7; D may be TRBD1 (6 bases). Trimming removed 7 bases at V and 1 base at J, with 17 bases between. The CDR3 totals 15 residues. Germline CDR1 is MNHNS and CDR2 is SASEGT. The CDR3 sequence is CASTSDRTRSYEQYF. The CDR3 DNA sequence: TGTGCCAGCACCAGTGACAGGACTCGGTCCTACGAGCAGTACTTC.

The genes are TRBV19 and TRBJ2-7, with a possible D match to TRBD1 (7 bases). The germline gives CDR1 LNHDA, CDR2 SQIVND (reference sequence). The CDR3 totals 13 residues. The V gene lost 10 bases and the J gene lost 3 bases, with 16 bases spanning the gap. The CDR3 is CATGGTAYYEQYF. CDR3 nucleotides: TGTGCCACTGGGGGGACAGCCTACTACGAGCAGTACTTC.

This clone occurred a few times. V and J are TRBV5-4 and TRBJ1-2; possibly TRBD1 for D (5 bases). This CDR3 comprises 14 residues. Germline loops: CDR1 SGHNT, CDR2 YYREEE (reference sequence). V was pared by 4 bases and J by 6 bases, with 16 bases between. CDR3 nucleotides: TGTGCCAGCAGCCCACCTGGGGCAGGGAATGGCTACACCTTC. Translation gives CASSPPGAGNGYTF.

This clone was observed a few times. The chain has TRBV5-4 and TRBJ2-5, with 15 positions matching TRBD2. V shed 3 bases, J shed 5 bases, and the junction held 5 bases outside the gene matches. Germline assignment: CDR1 SGHNT and CDR2 YYREEE (reference sequence). The CDR3 totals 16 residues. CDR3 nucleotide sequence: TGTGCCAGCAGCTCATGGACTAGCGGGGGGGAGGAGACCCAGTACTTC. Translated: CASSSWTSGGEETQYF.

This chain uses TRBV18 with TRBJ1-1; D is unclear. The CDR3 length is 16 residues. Germline loops: CDR1 KGHSH, CDR2 LQKENI. V was trimmed by 2 bases and J by 4 bases, leaving 17 bases between them. This chain's CDR3 is CASSPYSAGSVTEAFF. CDR3 nucleotide sequence: TGTGCCAGCTCACCATACTCAGCCGGGTCGGTCACTGAAGCTTTCTTT.

The genes are TRBV7-3 and TRBJ2-3; D call uncertain. The germline V gene encodes CDR1 SGHTA and CDR2 FQGTGA. Deletions cut 5 bases from V and 1 base from J, with 10 bases between. The CDR3 has 14 amino acids. CDR3: CASSPQSGTDTQYF. Written as DNA, the CDR3 is TGTGCCAGCAGCCCGCAATCGGGCACAGATACGCAGTATTTT.

This clone was recorded a few times. The rearrangement links TRBV4-1 to TRBJ1-1, with D maybe TRBD1 (6 bases). The CDR3 is 17 amino acids. From germline, CDR1 is MGHRA and CDR2 YSYEKL. Trimming took off 1 base at V and 1 base at J, with 16 bases between the two ends. This chain's CDR3 is CASSQGLQGRPNTEAFF. In DNA, the CDR3 is TGCGCCAGCAGCCAAGGCTTACAGGGTCGTCCGAACACTGAAGCTTTCTTT.

The chain links TRBV6-1 to TRBJ1-5; possible D gene TRBD1, 5 bases. The CDR3 is made up of 14 amino acids. Germline CDR1 reads MNHNS; CDR2 reads SASEGT. Trimming shortened V by 1 base and J by 9 bases, and 13 bases separated the two germline ends. The CDR3 is CASSEVKGLAPQHF. Here the CDR3 DNA reads TGTGCCAGCAGTGAAGTCAAGGGGCTGGCGCCCCAGCATTTT.

There are a few counts of this clone. The gene calls are TRBV27 and TRBJ2-7; 8 nucleotides line up with TRBD1. Germline trimming cut 5 bases from V and 3 bases from J; bases unmatched to any gene: 3. The CDR3 spans 13 residues. CDR1 and CDR2 (germline): MNHEY, SMNVEV (reference sequence). For the CDR3, the DNA is TGTGCCAGCAGTGGGACAGGCGGCTACGAGCAGTACTTC. Protein product: CASSGTGGYEQYF.

The chain links TRBV11-2 to TRBJ2-1, with D perhaps TRBD1 (6 bases). The length of the CDR3 is 14 residues. With 5 bases removed from V and 8 bases from J, the gap between germline ends came to 16 bases. Per germline, CDR1 SGHAT and CDR2 FQNNGV. CDR3 in amino acids: CASSIGTGHDEQFF. In DNA, the CDR3 is TGTGCCAGCAGCATCGGTACAGGGCACGATGAGCAGTTCTTC.

The V call is TRBV7-9, the J call TRBJ2-7; maybe TRBD2 (7 bases). Trimming took off 0 bases at V and 5 bases at J, with 17 bases between the two ends. In germline, CDR1 is SEHNR, CDR2 FQNEAQ (reference sequence). The CDR3 has 16 amino acids. The CDR3: CASSLALGGGSHEQYF. The DNA for the CDR3 is TGTGCCAGCAGCTTAGCCCTGGGAGGGGGAAGTCACGAGCAGTACTTC.